Listed here are 26 T cell receptor beta chains from one sample, sequenced in a study of T cells in Graves' hyperthyroidism and ophthalmopathy. The investigators amplified TCR beta CDR3 regions from RNA transcripts. TCR CDR3 underwent first-round RT-PCR with the HTBI primer set. TCRdb passed the multiplex PCR reads through MiXCR, listing each CDR3 protein once. The data contain about 160,000 distinct CDR3 sequences, just under 9.5% of them singletons. The sequencing sample was made of blood. The receptors were sampled from a woman aged 18-30 years with Graves' hyperthyroidism that later progressed to Graves' ophthalmopathy.

This clonotype was found a few times. The chain employs TRBV7-2 and TRBJ2-5; 14 bases are a match to TRBD2. Per the germline V gene, CDR1 is SGHTA and CDR2 is FQGNSA. V dropped 5 bases and J dropped 6; count of bases not matched to a gene: 11. The CDR3 has 17 residues. The CDR3 DNA is TGTGCCAGCAGCCTAGGAGGGACTAGCGGGAGTTTGAAGACCCAGTACTTC. It translates to CASSLGGTSGSLKTQYF.

This clonotype was seen many times. The chain combines TRBV6-1 with TRBJ2-7; 9 bases align to TRBD1. This CDR3 has 14 amino acids. The V and J ends lost 7 bases and 0 bases, in that order; junction bases with no gene match: 4. The V gene's germline CDR1 is MNHNS and CDR2 SASEGT. CDR3 residues: CASTRTGASYEQYF. In DNA, the CDR3 is TGTGCCAGCACCAGGACAGGGGCCTCCTACGAGCAGTACTTC.

Points on this clonotype: This may come from a read error, since a much larger clone is one base off. V gene TRBV5-1 combines with J gene TRBJ2-1, with 10 bases that match TRBD2. Germline CDR1 is SGHRS and CDR2 is YFSETQ. This CDR3 has 15 residues. CDR3: CASSYSSGGLREQCF. The CDR3 region has the DNA TGCGCCAGCAGCTATTCTAGCGGGGGCTTGAGGGAGCAGTGCTTC.

This clonotype was recorded many times. The V and J genes are TRBV7-8 and TRBJ2-1, with TRBD2 matching 10 bases. The CDR3 runs 16 residues. CDR1 is SGHVS and CDR2 is FQNEAQ in the germline V gene. With 4 bases clipped from V and 2 bases from J, the junction kept 5 bases outside the gene matches. CDR3: CASSSLAGEAYNEQFF. CDR3 coding DNA: TGTGCCAGCAGCTCTCTAGCGGGAGAGGCCTACAATGAGCAGTTCTTC.

Ten or more counts support this clonotype. The chain joins TRBV19 to TRBJ1-6; tentative D call: TRBD1 (6 bases). Trimming stripped 5 bases from V and 8 bases from J, with 16 bases between. Germline CDR1 LNHDA, CDR2 SQIVND (reference sequence). This CDR3 spans 15 amino acids. The CDR3 reads CASSETGSGDSPLHF. DNA for the CDR3: TGTGCCAGTAGTGAGACAGGCTCAGGGGATTCACCCCTCCACTTT.

On this clonotype itself: A much larger clone is a single base away; this may be a read error. The chain is built from TRBV6-2 or TRBV6-3 and TRBJ1-1; 11 bases are a match to TRBD1. Germline V gene data show CDR1 as MNHEY and CDR2 as SVGEGT. The CDR3 has 13 amino acids. The J segment lost 8 bases and the V segment lost 6 bases, leaving 5 bases of the junction unmatched. The CDR3 sequence is CASSRTGGEEAFF. CDR3 DNA: TGTGCCAGCAGCCGGACAGGGGGCGAAGAAGCTTTCTTT.

The rearrangement joins TRBV4-1 to TRBJ1-6; 8 bases line up with TRBD1. The CDR3 totals 17 residues. Trimming at V came to 1 base and at J to 7 bases, leaving 9 bases not matched to a gene. The germline V gene encodes CDR1 MGHRA and CDR2 YSYEKL. The CDR3: CASSQGVAGGANSPLHF. The CDR3, as DNA: TGCGCCAGCAGCCAAGGAGTGGCAGGGGGCGCGAATTCACCCCTCCACTTT.

This clonotype was seen repeatedly, ten times or more. The genes are TRBV2 and TRBJ2-3; 12 bases are shared with TRBD2. The CDR3 runs 17 residues. The germline CDR1 and CDR2 sequences are SNHLY and FYNNEI. J was trimmed by 2 bases and V by 3 bases; bases with no gene match: 6. CDR3 sequence reads: CASSEGTSGSSTDTQYF. The CDR3, as DNA: TGTGCCAGCAGTGAGGGGACTAGCGGGTCCTCCACAGATACGCAGTATTTT.

This clonotype was seen repeatedly, ten times or more. The CDR3 protein is CASSQDGPYEQYF. As DNA, the CDR3 is TGTGCCAGCAGCCAGGACGGCCCGTACGAGCAGTACTTC. The chain recombines TRBV4-2 with TRBJ2-7; unclear D gene. Germline V CDR1 and CDR2: LGHNA, YNFKEQ. The CDR3 spans 13 residues. V gave up 3 bases and J gave up 4 bases, with 10 bases separating them.

In its sample, this clonotype was seen many times. The chain employs TRBV6-1 and TRBJ1-2; D uncertain. Germline V lookup: CDR1 MNHNS, CDR2 SASEGT. The V end was cut by 1 base, the J end by 0 bases, with 6 bases between. This CDR3 has 14 residues. This chain's CDR3 is CASSEGGTNYGYTF. CDR3 DNA sequence: TGTGCCAGCAGTGAAGGCGGGACTAACTATGGCTACACCTTC.

This clonotype was detected only once. The rearrangement joins TRBV29-1 to TRBJ2-1; 9 bases fit TRBD2. The CDR3 is 13 residues long. Germline-derived CDR1 and CDR2 are SQVTM and ANQGSEA. J was trimmed by 6 bases and V by 8 bases; bases with no gene match: 8. The CDR3 protein is CSPVAGVSNEQFF. CDR3 DNA: TGCAGCCCCGTAGCGGGAGTAAGCAATGAGCAGTTCTTC.

This chain links TRBV18 with TRBJ2-7, with D uncertain. Trimming left V 0 bases short and J 4 bases short, with 13 bases between. Germline-derived CDR1 and CDR2 are KGHSH and LQKENI. The CDR3 runs 15 residues. The CDR3: CASSPPGRAVYEQYF. The CDR3 DNA reads as TGTGCCAGCTCACCACCGGGCAGAGCAGTTTACGAGCAGTACTTC.

This clonotype was seen only a few times. This chain connects TRBV12-3 or TRBV12-4 to TRBJ2-1, with 12 bases fitting TRBD1. V was pared by 3 bases and J by 5 bases, with 11 bases of the junction left unmatched. The CDR3 extends over 18 amino acids. The CDR3 coding sequence is TGTGCCAGCAGTTTTCCCCCTCCCGGGACAGGGGGCCACAATGAGCAGTTCTTC. Translating gives CASSFPPPGTGGHNEQFF.

This clonotype has a count of ten or more. The chain couples TRBV2 to TRBJ2-7; 7 bases fit TRBD2. Germline V gene sequence: CDR1 SNHLY, CDR2 FYNNEI. Losses at the gene ends were 1 base for V and 2 bases for J; bases not matched to a gene: 11. The CDR3 has 17 amino acids. The CDR3 protein is CASSEGGGLADTYEQYF. The CDR3 DNA reads as TGTGCCAGCAGTGAAGGGGGTGGGCTAGCGGACACCTACGAGCAGTACTTC.

This clonotype was detected only a few times. The V gene is TRBV9, the J gene TRBJ2-7, with a tentative D call TRBD2 (7 bases). Germline loops: CDR1 SGDLS, CDR2 YYNGEE. Trimming shortened V by 3 bases and J by 5 bases, and 18 bases separated the two germline ends. This CDR3 region has 15 residues. The DNA for the CDR3 is TGTGCCAGCAGCGAGGGGGGGACGGGGCAGAACGAGCAGTACTTC. This codes for CASSEGGTGQNEQYF.

This clonotype was counted only a few times. J is TRBJ2-2 and V is TRBV4-1, with 8 bases that match TRBD1. The CDR3 runs to 16 residues. Germline V lookup: CDR1 MGHRA, CDR2 YSYEKL. J gave up 7 bases and V 3 bases, and 10 bases lay outside the gene matches. In DNA form, the CDR3 reads TGCGCCAGCAGCCAGAGACCAGACAGGGGAAACGGGGAGCTGTTTTTT. Translating gives CASSQRPDRGNGELFF.

CDR3 DNA: TGTGCCAGCAGCTTAGTGATTGCGGGAGAGCAGTTCTTC. The encoded protein is CASSLVIAGEQFF. The chain joins TRBV11-3 to TRBJ2-1; perhaps TRBD2 as D (6 bases). The CDR3 has 13 amino acids. The germline gives CDR1 SGHNT, CDR2 YENEEA. Trimming cost V 1 base and J 10 bases, with 11 bases left between them.

This clonotype has at least ten counts. This sequence joins TRBV3-1 and TRBJ1-5, with a weak D call TRBD1 (5 bases). V dropped 0 bases and J dropped 7 bases, with 10 bases sitting between them. This CDR3 region has 14 residues. Germline V gives CDR1 LGHDT, CDR2 YNNKEL (reference sequence). CDR3 in amino acids: CASSQDRVGQPQHF. CDR3 bases: TGTGCCAGCAGCCAAGACAGGGTTGGACAGCCCCAGCATTTT.

In this sample, this clonotype turned up a few times. CDR3 sequence (DNA): TGTGCCAGCAGCGCGACAGGGACTAGCGGGAGGGAGAGCTCCTACAATGAGCAGTTCTTC. Translation: CASSATGTSGRESSYNEQFF. The J gene is TRBJ2-1, the V gene TRBV9; 16 bases are a match to TRBD2. The ends lost 3 bases at V and 0 bases at J; junction bases unmatched: 9. The CDR3 totals 20 residues. Per germline, CDR1 SGDLS and CDR2 YYNGEE.

In its sample, this clonotype was seen many times. V usage is TRBV6-6 and J usage is TRBJ2-1; TRBD1 matches 11 bases. The CDR3 is 18 residues long. With 0 bases clipped from V and 7 bases from J, the junction kept 11 bases outside the gene matches. Germline CDR1 is MNHNY and CDR2 is SVGAGI (reference sequence). This chain's CDR3 is CASSYSSKRTGGRNEQFF. The CDR3 coding sequence is TGTGCCAGCAGTTACTCGTCGAAACGGACAGGGGGCAGGAATGAGCAGTTCTTC.

This clonotype was counted ten times or more. The chain is built from TRBV20-1 and TRBJ1-6; tentatively, D is TRBD1 (6 bases). This CDR3 has 13 residues. V was shortened by 3 bases and J by 11 bases, with 14 bases between the two germline ends. Germline V gene lookup returns CDR1 DFQATT and CDR2 SNEGSKA (reference sequence). Here the CDR3 reads CSASKGVGAPLHF. CDR3 nucleotide sequence: TGCAGTGCTAGTAAGGGGGTCGGGGCACCCCTCCACTTT.

This clonotype was seen a few times. This chain links TRBV6-1 with TRBJ2-7; 8 positions agree with TRBD2. CDR3 length: 16 amino acids. Trimming cost V 3 bases and J 0 bases; bases outside gene matches: 7. From germline, CDR1 is MNHNS and CDR2 SASEGT. The CDR3 nucleotides are TGTGCCAGCAGTGAGCTCCAGCGGGAGCTCTCCTACGAGCAGTACTTC. It translates to CASSELQRELSYEQYF.

This clonotype was detected ten times or more. The gene calls are TRBV7-9 and TRBJ1-1, with D unresolved. Trimming left V 1 base short and J 10 bases short, with 16 bases between. Per germline, CDR1 SEHNR and CDR2 FQNEAQ (reference sequence). CDR3 length: 14 residues. Here the CDR3 reads CASSLGYGLAVAFF. In DNA, the CDR3 is TGTGCCAGCAGCTTAGGATATGGGTTGGCGGTAGCTTTCTTT. Filled out from reference TRBV7-9 and TRBJ1-1, the complete variable domain reads DTGVSQNPRHKITKRGQNVTFRCDPISEHNRLYWYRQTLGQGPEFLTYFQNEAQLEKSRLLSDRFSAERPKGSFSTLEIQRTEQGDSAMYLCASSLGYGLAVAFFGQGTRLTVV.

This clonotype came up many times. The rearrangement uses TRBV15 and TRBJ1-1; D is unclear. The CDR3 is 17 residues long. Germline V gene lookup returns CDR1 LNHNV and CDR2 YYDKDF (reference sequence). Trimming left V 1 base short and J 0 bases short, with 15 bases between. The CDR3 DNA reads as TGTGCCACCAGCAGAGGAAAAGGTGATGCGTTGAACACTGAAGCTTTCTTT. This translates into CATSRGKGDALNTEAFF.

There are a few counts of this clonotype. The genes are TRBV13 and TRBJ2-3, with TRBD1 matching over 8 bases. This CDR3 region has 13 residues. Germline assignment: CDR1 PRHDT and CDR2 FYEKMQ (reference sequence). With 5 bases clipped from V and 10 bases from J, the junction kept 8 bases outside the gene matches. For the CDR3, the DNA is TGTGCCAGCAGCCTCCCGACAGGGGAGGCGCAGTATTTT. Translating gives CASSLPTGEAQYF.

This clonotype appeared many times. The gene calls are TRBV28 and TRBJ1-1, with 8 bases matching TRBD1. This CDR3 has 14 residues. J lost 3 bases, V lost 4 bases, and 4 bases had no gene match. Germline assignment: CDR1 MDHEN and CDR2 SYDVKM. In DNA, the CDR3 is TGTGCCAGCAGTTCAGGACAGGGCCACACTGAAGCTTTCTTT. This encodes CASSSGQGHTEAFF.